Presented here are 25 T cell receptor beta chains from one specimen sequenced in a study of molecular identifiers for immune sequencing clone quantification. TCRdb passed the PCR reads through MiXCR, listing each CDR3 protein once. The table lists a few hundred thousand distinct CDR3 sequences, 25% of them singletons. Sequenced: naive CD8+ T cells from blood, with Jurkat cell RNA spiked in. Documented subset: FACS-sorted CD8+CD4-CCR7+CD45RA+ naive T cells. These TCRs come from a human donor in good health. Some libraries in this study had Jurkat cell RNA spiked in.

This clonotype has ten or more counts. The chain joins TRBV19 to TRBJ2-7, with 9 bases identical to TRBD1. Germline CDR1 and CDR2: LNHDA and SQIVND (reference sequence). The CDR3 spans 15 residues. J gave up 4 bases and V 4 bases, and 8 bases lay outside the gene matches. The CDR3 region is CASSSAGTGFYEQYF. The CDR3 coding sequence is TGTGCCAGTAGTAGTGCCGGGACAGGGTTTTACGAGCAGTACTTC.

This clonotype was observed a few times. This chain uses TRBV7-9 with TRBJ2-3; D remains ambiguous. This CDR3 contains 16 residues. Germline V CDR1 and CDR2: SEHNR, FQNEAQ (reference sequence). Trimming took off 4 bases at V and 0 bases at J, with 14 bases between the two ends. The CDR3: CASSSPASTSTDTQYF. Here the CDR3 DNA reads TGTGCCAGCAGCTCGCCGGCCTCGACTAGCACAGATACGCAGTATTTT.

With regard to this clonotype: A much larger clonotype is one base distant, so this may be a read error. The chain couples TRBV7-9 to TRBJ1-5; TRBD1 matches 8 bases. This CDR3 region has 15 residues. Germline V gene data show CDR1 as SEHNR and CDR2 as FQNEAQ (reference sequence). CDR3 DNA: TGTACCAGCAGCTTGACTGAGACAGGGGATCAGCCCCAGCATTTT. Translation: CTSSLTETGDQPQHF. Using reference TRBV7-9 and TRBJ1-5 for the parts outside the CDR3, the full variable domain is DTGVSQNPRHKITKRGQNVTFRCDPISEHNRLYWYRQTLGQGPEFLTYFQNEAQLEKSRLLSDRFSAERPKGSFSTLEIQRTEQGDSAMYLCTSSLTETGDQPQHFGDGTRLSIL.

In this sample, this clonotype turned up a few times. The chain uses TRBV7-9 and TRBJ2-7, with TRBD1 matching over 8 bases. The V segment lost 5 bases and the J segment 3 bases; nucleotides outside the gene matches: 9. Per germline, CDR1 SEHNR and CDR2 FQNEAQ (reference sequence). This CDR3 region has 15 residues. The CDR3 sequence is CASSEGGTGYYEQYF. In nucleotides, the CDR3 is TGTGCCAGCAGCGAAGGGGGGACAGGATACTACGAGCAGTACTTC.

This clonotype was seen ten or more times. The chain joins TRBV7-8 to TRBJ2-1; D is unclear. Looked up from germline, CDR1 is SGHVS and CDR2 is FQNEAQ. V lost 0 bases and J 0 bases, leaving 6 bases between the germline ends. The CDR3 loop spans 15 amino acids. The CDR3 region has the DNA TGTGCCAGCAGCTTAGCTCCCAGCTCCTACAATGAGCAGTTCTTC. Translated, it gives CASSLAPSSYNEQFF.

This clonotype was picked up many times. The V and J genes are TRBV7-9 and TRBJ2-2; D is undetermined. Germline CDR1 and CDR2: SEHNR and FQNEAQ (reference sequence). The CDR3 length is 13 residues. Trimming removed 5 bases from V and 2 bases from J, with 6 bases in between. The CDR3 sequence is CASSTSNTGELFF. Here the CDR3 DNA reads TGTGCCAGCAGCACCTCTAACACCGGGGAGCTGTTTTTT.

This clonotype was observed at least ten times. The CDR3 coding sequence is TGCGCCAGCAGCCAAGAGGCGGGTGGCATTTACGAGCAGTACTTC. Amino acids: CASSQEAGGIYEQYF. The V and J genes are TRBV4-3 and TRBJ2-7; possibly TRBD2 for D (5 bases). From germline, CDR1 is LGHNA and CDR2 YSLEER. The CDR3 has 15 residues. The V end lost 0 bases, the J end lost 4 bases, and 13 bases lay between the germline ends.

At least ten counts were recorded for this clonotype. This chain joins TRBV7-9 and TRBJ2-3; D remains ambiguous. The CDR3 covers 13 residues. The germline V and J ends were trimmed by 2 bases and 4 bases, with 7 bases remaining between them. Germline V CDR1 and CDR2: SEHNR, FQNEAQ (reference sequence). The CDR3: CASSLPASDTQYF. In DNA form, the CDR3 reads TGTGCCAGCAGCTTACCAGCCTCAGATACGCAGTATTTT.

A remark on this clonotype: With a much larger clone just one base away, this may be a read error. The chain links TRBV4-1 to TRBJ2-7; perhaps TRBD1 as D (6 bases). From germline, CDR1 is MGHRA and CDR2 YSYEKL. The CDR3 runs 13 residues. In DNA form, the CDR3 reads TGCGTCAGCAGCCAAGTTAGGGGGAGTGATCAGTACTTC. It specifies CVSSQVRGSDQYF.

The table lists this clonotype with many counts. This chain connects TRBV28 to TRBJ2-3; TRBD1 aligns across 9 bases. The CDR3 is 15 residues long. With V trimmed by 3 bases and J by 0 bases, 1 base remained unmatched. The V gene's germline CDR1 is MDHEN and CDR2 SYDVKM. The CDR3 loop is CASSFDRGSTDTQYF. DNA of the CDR3: TGTGCCAGCAGTTTTGACAGGGGGAGCACAGATACGCAGTATTTT.

Many counts were recorded for this clonotype. The chain couples TRBV30 to TRBJ2-7; 8 bases are a match to TRBD2. Germline values: CDR1 GTSNPN, CDR2 SVGIG (reference sequence). V shed 0 bases and J 7 bases; nucleotides not matched to a gene: 5. CDR3 length equals 13 residues. CDR3 in DNA: TGTGCCTGGAGTGTCACTAGCGGTAAGGAGCAGTACTTC. This translates into CAWSVTSGKEQYF.

The chain couples TRBV7-9 to TRBJ2-1, with D perhaps TRBD2 (6 bases). The CDR3 runs 17 residues. In germline, CDR1 is SEHNR, CDR2 FQNEAQ (reference sequence). V was pared by 4 bases and J by 12 bases, with 28 bases between. In DNA, the CDR3 is TGTGCCAGCAGCTCCCGAATCGGCGGGAACCAGGCCGATGCGCAGTTCTTC. Its translation: CASSSRIGGNQADAQFF.

This sequence joins TRBV3-1 and TRBJ2-3; 7 positions match TRBD2. Trimming cost V 0 bases and J 2 bases; bases outside gene matches: 8. Germline V CDR1 and CDR2: LGHDT, YNNKEL (reference sequence). The CDR3 loop spans 17 amino acids. Here the CDR3 DNA reads TGTGCCAGCAGCCAAGATCTTCGGCGGGGGATCACAGATACGCAGTATTTT. This sequence encodes CASSQDLRRGITDTQYF.

Note on this clonotype: A much larger clone is a single base away; this may be a read error. V usage is TRBV4-1 and J usage is TRBJ1-1; tentatively, D is TRBD1 (5 bases). Germline V lookup: CDR1 MGHRA, CDR2 YSYEKL. There are 15 residues in the CDR3. The CDR3 region is CASSQGLTVNTKAFF. CDR3 DNA sequence: TGCGCCAGCAGCCAAGGGTTGACAGTTAACACTAAAGCTTTCTTT.

This clonotype was recorded at least ten times. This rearrangement joins TRBV28 to TRBJ2-3, with D unclear. This CDR3 has 13 amino acids. V gave up 6 bases and J gave up 4 bases, with 11 bases separating them. Germline V gene sequence: CDR1 MDHEN, CDR2 SYDVKM. CDR3 region: CASSVTRADTQYF. The CDR3 DNA follows: TGTGCCAGCAGCGTCACGCGTGCAGATACGCAGTATTTT.

This clonotype has just a few counts. The genes are TRBV4-3 and TRBJ2-7, with 10 bases fitting TRBD1. The CDR3 sequence is 15 residues long. From germline, CDR1 is LGHNA and CDR2 YSLEER. V lost 3 bases, J lost 1 base, and 3 bases stayed unmatched. CDR3 sequence: CASSHGTGDSYEQYF. CDR3 coding DNA: TGCGCCAGCAGCCACGGGACAGGGGATTCCTACGAGCAGTACTTC.

This clonotype was observed a handful of times. The chain combines TRBV28 with TRBJ1-2; D possibly corresponds to TRBD1 (6 bases). CDR1 and CDR2 (germline): MDHEN, SYDVKM. Deletions cut 4 bases from V and 1 base from J, with 13 bases between. The CDR3 length is 15 residues. CDR3 DNA sequence: TGTGCCAGCAGTTCTCGACAGGAGATTAACTATGGCTACACCTTC. It yields the protein CASSSRQEINYGYTF.

This clonotype appeared a few times. This chain joins TRBV6-1 and TRBJ1-2; no clear D. Germline assignment: CDR1 MNHNS and CDR2 SASEGT. The V and J ends lost 2 bases and 7 bases respectively, with 14 bases between them. CDR3 length: 14 amino acids. Written as DNA, the CDR3 is TGTGCCAGCAGTGAATATACGGACGGGTTTGGCTACACCTTC. It specifies CASSEYTDGFGYTF.

In the case of this clonotype: Given a much more abundant clone one base away, this may be a read error. The chain combines TRBV29-1 with TRBJ1-3; D might be TRBD1 (6 bases). Germline CDR1 reads SQVTM; CDR2 reads ANQGSEA. The CDR3 has 14 amino acids. CDR3 coding DNA: TGCAGCGTTGACGAGTCAGGGGCTGGAGACACCATATATTTT. This encodes CSVDESGAGDTIYF.

This clonotype appeared a few times. The chain recombines TRBV5-4 with TRBJ2-7; a possible D gene is TRBD1 (6 bases). V was clipped by 4 bases and J by 2 bases, with 13 bases between them. CDR3 length: 14 amino acids. Germline V gene data show CDR1 as SGHNT and CDR2 as YYREEE (reference sequence). The CDR3 loop is CASSVRTVPYEQYF. CDR3 in DNA: TGTGCCAGCAGCGTCAGGACAGTTCCCTACGAGCAGTACTTC. The whole variable domain, remainder taken from reference TRBV5-4 and TRBJ2-7, is ETGVTQSPTHLIKTRGQQVTLRCSSQSGHNTVSWYQQALGQGPQFIFQYYREEENGRGNFPPRFSGLQFPNYSSELNVNALELDDSALYLCASSVRTVPYEQYFGPGTRLTVT.

This clonotype was detected only a few times. This chain links TRBV20-1 with TRBJ2-7, with D perhaps matching TRBD2 (5 bases). The CDR3 contains 13 residues. Trimming took off 3 bases at V and 0 bases at J, with 9 bases between the two ends. Germline V gives CDR1 DFQATT, CDR2 SNEGSKA (reference sequence). CDR3 sequence: CSASPGISYEQYF. Written as DNA, the CDR3 is TGCAGTGCTAGCCCGGGGATCTCCTACGAGCAGTACTTC.

A few counts support this clonotype. The J gene is TRBJ2-7, the V gene TRBV10-3; D tentatively reads TRBD1 or TRBD2 (6 bases each). CDR3 size: 15 residues. Germline loops: CDR1 ENHRY, CDR2 SYGVKD. Between the trimmed V and J ends, which lost 2 bases and 7 bases, there was a span of 18 bases. CDR3 nucleotide sequence: TGTGCCATCAGTGAGACCAACAAGGGGGGCCCAGAGCAGTACTTC. It translates to CAISETNKGGPEQYF.

In its sample, this clonotype was seen many times. V and J are TRBV9 and TRBJ2-5; D is unresolved. The CDR3 covers 13 residues. Germline values: CDR1 SGDLS, CDR2 YYNGEE. The V end lost 0 bases, the J end lost 6 bases, and 9 bases lay between the germline ends. The CDR3, as DNA: TGTGCCAGCAGCGTAGATTCCGTGAAGACCCAGTACTTC. Its protein product is CASSVDSVKTQYF.

The sample holds a few counts of this clonotype. The V gene is TRBV5-6, the J gene TRBJ2-1, with no clear D. The CDR3 spans 12 residues. From germline, CDR1 is SGHDT and CDR2 YYEEEE. The ends were cut back, 0 bases at V and 10 bases at J, with 8 bases in the middle. CDR3 sequence reads: CASSLEAGEQFF. CDR3 in DNA: TGTGCCAGCAGCTTGGAGGCTGGGGAGCAGTTCTTC.

As for this clonotype: A much larger clonotype is one base distant, so this may be a read error. The rearrangement joins TRBV6-2 or TRBV6-3 to TRBJ1-1; D may be TRBD1 (6 bases). In germline, CDR1 is MNHEY, CDR2 SVGEGT. This CDR3 has 15 amino acids. CDR3 region: CASSSYTGKNIEAFF. Here the CDR3 DNA reads TGTGCCAGCAGCTCATATACAGGGAAGAACATTGAAGCTTTCTTT.